One and the same sample provided the 3 T cell receptor beta chains below, sequenced in a study of monozygotic twins with inflammatory bowel disease (dated by TCRdb to the late 2010s). Library creation used 5' RACE. The run used an Illumina HiSeq 2500. After the reads were reprocessed by TCRdb, one entry was made per CDR3 protein sequence, with no DNA. This sample's records show fewer than 200,000 distinct CDR3 sequences. The ten largest clones capture 2.4% of the sample. Input material: blood. All receptors come from a human donor with ulcerative colitis or Crohn's disease, or a healthy co-twin of an affected twin (not recorded which).

The chain combines TRBV11-2 with TRBJ2-2; as DNA is missing, the TRBD1 call by TCRdb cannot be tested. CDR1 and CDR2 (germline): SGHAT, FQNNGV. This CDR3 spans 15 amino acids. The CDR3 protein is CASSLAGQGTGELFF.

J is TRBJ1-4 and V is TRBV29-1. The CDR3 is 12 residues long. Germline V CDR1 and CDR2: SQVTM, ANQGSEA. Here the CDR3 reads CSAVVKYEKLFF.

The rearrangement links TRBV7-9 to TRBJ1-2. The germline CDR1 and CDR2 sequences are SEHNR and FQNEAQ (reference sequence). This CDR3 has 14 amino acids. The CDR3 region is CASSPSDGNYGYTF.